The entry below describes one T cell receptor beta chain. Its antigen is unidentified. This entry comes from a study of human T cells and chemical hapten exposure. Study overall: Epicutaneous patch tests delivered 0.01% DPC to the upper back, with evaluation at 6 days. Study-wide points: The number of TCRs above 1 in 1000 frequency did not change after DPC sensitization.

TCRdb re-analysed the RACE reads in MiXCR, keeping a single row per CDR3 protein. The table shows approximately 260,000 distinct CDR3 sequences, with 8.6% occurring only once. Sample time point: pre-sensitization, week 0. Treatment reported: therapeutic diphenylcyclopropenone sensitization with weekly scalp DPC. CDR3 length: 16 residues. Germline V gene data show CDR1 as LGHNA and CDR2 as YNFKEQ. V dropped 1 base and J dropped 2 bases, with 15 bases sitting between them. The genes are TRBV4-2 and TRBJ2-7, with D possibly TRBD2 on 5 matching bases. This receptor was taken from a woman between 35 and 50 years old with alopecia areata. Some clones in this sample may be carry-over from other donors' samples. The specimen comprised whole blood, sampled in connection with sensitization to the hapten diphenylcyclopropenone (DPC). In DNA, the CDR3 is TGTGCCAGCAGCCAAGGGGTCGGGATAGCTGCCTACGAGCAGTACTTC. It encodes CASSQGVGIAAYEQYF.